One and the same sample provided the 25 T cell receptor beta chains below, sequenced in a study of blood T cell repertoires in COVID-19. This table comes from immunoSEQ multiplex PCR, and its TCRdb copy is limited to in-frame clones, with some not included. Here the sample spans about 320,000 clones, 89% being singletons. The sequencing sample was made of PBMCs or T cells enriched from blood (not recorded which). All receptors come from a man in his 60s who had recovered from COVID-19.

For the CDR3, the DNA is TGTGCCAGCAGCTTAGGGCGGGGTAGCAATCAGCCCCAGCATTTT. This encodes CASSLGRGSNQPQHF. The V and J genes are TRBV7-6 and TRBJ1-5; no firm D call. CDR1 SGHVS and CDR2 FNYEAQ come from the germline V gene. The CDR3 contains 15 residues. V lost 1 base, J lost 0 bases, and 7 bases lay in between.

This sequence joins TRBV6-5 and TRBJ2-3, with TRBD1 matching over 7 bases. V trimming: 3 bases; J trimming: 1 base; junction bases outside the gene matches: 4. CDR1 and CDR2 from the germline V gene are MNHEY and SVGAGI. This CDR3 has 15 residues. Written as DNA, the CDR3 is TGTGCCAGCAGTTATCTCCAGGGGGGCACAGATACGCAGTATTTT. This codes for CASSYLQGGTDTQYF.

The rearrangement joins TRBV2 to TRBJ1-1; possible D gene TRBD1, 6 bases. V lost 3 bases and J 5 bases, leaving 13 bases between the germline ends. CDR1 and CDR2 from the germline V gene are SNHLY and FYNNEI. CDR3 size: 14 residues. CDR3 DNA: TGTGCCAGCAGTGAGGGACATGGCGGTACTGAAGCTTTCTTT. Protein product: CASSEGHGGTEAFF.

This sequence joins TRBV21-1 and TRBJ1-3. TRBV21-1 is labeled a pseudogene. The CDR3 totals 15 residues. The CDR3 here is CASSRFSSSGNTIYF. The CDR3 DNA reads as TGTGCCAGCAGCAGGTTTTCGAGCTCTGGAAACACCATATATTTT.

The rearrangement links TRBV5-1 to TRBJ2-5; the match to TRBD2 covers 7 bases. Germline V gene lookup returns CDR1 SGHRS and CDR2 YFSETQ. The CDR3 contains 16 residues. Trimming took 3 bases from V and 1 from J; bases not matched to a gene: 9. For the CDR3, the DNA is TGCGCCAGCAGCTCGAGGAGGCGGGAGCTCCAAGAGACCCAGTACTTC. This sequence encodes CASSSRRRELQETQYF. The whole variable domain, filled in from reference TRBV5-1 and TRBJ2-5, reads KAGVTQTPRYLIKTRGQQVTLSCSPISGHRSVSWYQQTPGQGLQFLFEYFSETQRNKGNFPGRFSGRQFSNSRSEMNVSTLELGDSALYLCASSSRRRELQETQYFGPGTRLLVL.

The DNA of the CDR3 is TGCGCCAGCAGCGAGCAGGGGGCTAACTATGGCTACACCTTC. Its translation: CASSEQGANYGYTF. The chain carries TRBV5-1 and TRBJ1-2; 7 bases align to TRBD1. This CDR3 has 14 amino acids. CDR1 is SGHRS, CDR2 YFSETQ, per germline. V lost 4 bases, J lost 0 bases, and 3 bases stayed unmatched.

This chain links TRBV7-9 with TRBJ2-1; perhaps TRBD2 as D (6 bases). CDR1 and CDR2 (germline): SEHNR, FQNEAQ (reference sequence). V was cut by 0 bases and J by 0 bases, with 6 bases left in between. This CDR3 spans 15 amino acids. The CDR3 region has the DNA TGTGCCAGCAGCTTAGCGGGACTCTCCTACAATGAGCAGTTCTTC. Translating gives CASSLAGLSYNEQFF. The full variable domain, rest sourced from reference TRBV7-9 and TRBJ2-1, is DTGVSQNPRHKITKRGQNVTFRCDPISEHNRLYWYRQTLGQGPEFLTYFQNEAQLEKSRLLSDRFSAERPKGSFSTLEIQRTEQGDSAMYLCASSLAGLSYNEQFFGPGTRLTVL.

In this sample, this clone turned up once. This chain connects TRBV5-1 to TRBJ1-1, with 7 bases matching TRBD1. The germline gives CDR1 SGHRS, CDR2 YFSETQ. After removal of 2 bases from V and 3 bases from J, the junction contained 1 base not matched to a gene. This CDR3 is built from 13 residues. CDR3 loop: CASSFTGDTEAFF. CDR3 sequence (DNA): TGCGCCAGCAGCTTTACAGGGGACACTGAAGCTTTCTTT.

V and J are TRBV3-1 (or the pseudogene TRBV3-2) and TRBJ2-1, with TRBD1 identical over 12 bases. V was clipped by 5 bases and J by 7 bases; unmatched bases: 6. Germline V gene sequence: CDR1 LGHDT, CDR2 YNNKEL (reference sequence). CDR3 length equals 15 residues. CDR3 nucleotides: TGTGCCAGCAGCGTTGGGACAGGGGGCATGAATGAGCAGTTCTTC. Amino acid sequence: CASSVGTGGMNEQFF.

The rearrangement links TRBV11-2 to TRBJ1-6; no definite D call. The CDR3 length is 15 residues. The V and J ends lost 0 bases and 8 bases respectively, with 11 bases between them. The V gene's germline CDR1 is SGHAT and CDR2 FQNNGV. The DNA of the CDR3 is TGTGCCAGCAGCTTAGAGCGCTTCACTCATTCACCCCTCCACTTT. Protein product: CASSLERFTHSPLHF.

DNA for the CDR3: TGTGCCAGCAGCCTATATGCCGGGACAATGAACACTGAAGCTTTCTTT. It specifies CASSLYAGTMNTEAFF. This sequence joins TRBV14 and TRBJ1-1, with TRBD1 as a possible D gene (6 bases). Deletions cut 4 bases from V and 0 bases from J, with 15 bases between. Germline V gives CDR1 SGHDN, CDR2 FVKESK. The CDR3 sequence is 16 residues long. The full variable domain, in which reference TRBV14 and TRBJ1-1 provide the parts outside the CDR3, is EAGVTQFPSHSVIEKGQTVTLRCDPISGHDNLYWYRRVMGKEIKFLLHFVKESKQDESGMPNNRFLAERTGGTYSTLKVQPAELEDSGVYFCASSLYAGTMNTEAFFGQGTRLTVV.

V is TRBV24-1 and J is TRBJ2-5; D perhaps matches TRBD1 (6 bases). There are 11 residues in the CDR3. The V and J ends lost 6 bases and 5 bases respectively, with 6 bases between them. Germline lookup yields CDR1 KGHDR and CDR2 SFDVKD. The CDR3 DNA sequence: TGTGCCACCAGTCAGGGGGAGACCCAGTACTTC. Translated: CATSQGETQYF.

The rearrangement uses TRBV5-1 and TRBJ2-1; tentatively, D is TRBD1 (6 bases). Germline V CDR1 and CDR2: SGHRS, YFSETQ. Trimming shortened V by 3 bases and J by 5 bases, and 15 bases separated the two germline ends. The CDR3 runs 15 residues. In nucleotides, the CDR3 is TGCGCCAGCAGCTGGACAGTCCGGGGTAACAATGAGCAGTTCTTC. Protein sequence: CASSWTVRGNNEQFF.

This chain joins TRBV27 and TRBJ2-2, with 8 bases lining up with TRBD2. The CDR3 loop spans 16 amino acids. Germline values: CDR1 MNHEY, CDR2 SMNVEV (reference sequence). Germline trimming cut 2 bases from V and 5 bases from J; bases unmatched to any gene: 7. The CDR3 loop reads CASSLGQAGDTGELFF. Here the CDR3 DNA reads TGTGCCAGCAGTTTAGGGCAAGCGGGAGATACCGGGGAGCTGTTTTTT.

The chain links TRBV7-9 to TRBJ1-3; no clear D gene. Germline V gene sequence: CDR1 SEHNR, CDR2 FQNEAQ (reference sequence). CDR3 length equals 15 residues. Trimming stripped 5 bases from V and 0 bases from J, with 11 bases between. CDR3 bases: TGTGCCAGCAGCCAACAGTCGTTCTCTGGAAACACCATATATTTT. This codes for CASSQQSFSGNTIYF. Filled out from reference TRBV7-9 and TRBJ1-3, the complete variable domain reads DTGVSQNPRHKITKRGQNVTFRCDPISEHNRLYWYRQTLGQGPEFLTYFQNEAQLEKSRLLSDRFSAERPKGSFSTLEIQRTEQGDSAMYLCASSQQSFSGNTIYFGEGSWLTVV.

The chain combines TRBV28 with TRBJ2-7; 11 bases fit TRBD2. CDR1 and CDR2 (germline): MDHEN, SYDVKM. This CDR3 is built from 15 residues. J gave up 5 bases and V 4 bases, and 7 bases lay outside the gene matches. CDR3 sequence reads: CASSSIAGGLHEQYF. Here the CDR3 DNA reads TGTGCCAGCAGTTCCATAGCGGGAGGGCTCCACGAGCAGTACTTC.

V gene TRBV7-9 combines with J gene TRBJ2-1; D not resolved. The ends were cut back, 3 bases at V and 8 bases at J, with 11 bases in the middle. CDR3 length: 13 amino acids. From germline, CDR1 is SEHNR and CDR2 FQNEAQ (reference sequence). The DNA for the CDR3 is TGTGCCAGCAGCTTTGAGAGGATCGATGAGCAGTTCTTC. Translation: CASSFERIDEQFF.

The V call is TRBV28, the J call TRBJ1-4; perhaps TRBD1 as D (5 bases). The CDR3 loop spans 16 amino acids. Germline CDR1 and CDR2: MDHEN and SYDVKM. The germline V and J ends were trimmed by 2 bases and 2 bases, with 12 bases remaining between them. The CDR3 bases are TGTGCCAGCAGTTTAGGCAGGGTGCTCACTAATGAAAAACTGTTTTTT. Residues: CASSLGRVLTNEKLFF.

The chain has TRBV11-3 and TRBJ2-1; TRBD2 matches at 8 bases. The CDR3 sequence is 15 residues long. The V gene's germline CDR1 is SGHNT and CDR2 YENEEA. V lost 4 bases and J lost 7; bases outside the gene matches: 9. The CDR3 nucleotides are TGTGCCAGCAGCTCCTTGGCTAGCGGGTCAAATGAGCAGTTCTTC. Encoded protein: CASSSLASGSNEQFF.

V and J are TRBV2 and TRBJ1-1; 7 bases are shared with TRBD1. V shed 6 bases, J shed 0 bases, and the junction held 4 bases outside the gene matches. The germline CDR1 and CDR2 sequences are SNHLY and FYNNEI. CDR3 length: 14 amino acids. The chain's CDR3 is CASRVQGMNTEAFF. The CDR3 DNA reads TGTGCCAGCAGAGTACAGGGGATGAACACTGAAGCTTTCTTT. Full variable domain (missing parts from reference TRBV2 and TRBJ1-1): EPEVTQTPSHQVTQMGQEVILRCVPISNHLYFYWYRQILGQKVEFLVSFYNNEISEKSEIFDDQFSVERPDGSNFTLKIRSTKLEDSAMYFCASRVQGMNTEAFFGQGTRLTVV.

The chain employs TRBV24-1 and TRBJ2-3; TRBD2 matches 7 bases. Trimming at V came to 3 bases and at J to 3 bases, leaving 8 bases not matched to a gene. The length of the CDR3 is 16 residues. Germline CDR1 reads KGHDR; CDR2 reads SFDVKD. The CDR3 region has the DNA TGTGCCACCAGTGATCGGGGGAGGGGAGGTACAGATACGCAGTATTTT. It translates to CATSDRGRGGTDTQYF.

The genes are TRBV10-1 and TRBJ2-7; 8 bases map to TRBD2. This CDR3 spans 16 amino acids. CDR1 WNHNN and CDR2 SYGVQD come from the germline V gene (reference sequence). With V trimmed by 7 bases and J by 7 bases, 18 bases remained unmatched. CDR3 residues: CASTSPGTRCSQEQYF. The CDR3 coding sequence is TGCGCCAGCACCTCCCCCGGGACTAGGTGCTCTCAAGAGCAGTACTTC.

The rearrangement links TRBV11-3 to TRBJ2-1, with TRBD2 matching over 10 bases. With 2 bases clipped from V and 2 bases from J, the junction kept 3 bases outside the gene matches. Germline values: CDR1 SGHNT, CDR2 YENEEA. The CDR3 sequence is 16 residues long. This CDR3 reads CASSLPGLAAYNEQFF. CDR3 DNA: TGTGCCAGCAGCTTACCCGGACTAGCGGCCTACAATGAGCAGTTCTTC.

V usage is TRBV4-1 and J usage is TRBJ2-4; D remains ambiguous. CDR1 is MGHRA, CDR2 YSYEKL, per germline. The CDR3 is made up of 14 amino acids. Between the trimmed V and J ends, which lost 7 bases and 2 bases, there was a span of 12 bases. The DNA of the CDR3 is TGCGCCAGCAATCAGGTGGTAACCAAAAACATTCAGTACTTC. This gives the protein CASNQVVTKNIQYF.

V and J are TRBV5-4 and TRBJ2-1; 10 bases agree with TRBD2. The CDR3 spans 15 residues. The germline CDR1 and CDR2 sequences are SGHNT and YYREEE (reference sequence). V was pared by 2 bases and J by 4 bases, with 3 bases of the junction left unmatched. CDR3 protein: CASSLTSGTYNEQFF. As DNA, the CDR3 is TGTGCCAGCAGCTTAACTAGCGGGACTTACAATGAGCAGTTCTTC.